This T cell receptor (beta chain) was profiled in a study of blood T cell repertoires in COVID-19. Study-wide background: Acute and convalescent COVID-19 samples came from the United States, Italy and Spain. T cells, B-cell-depleted T cells, or PBMCs provided the cDNA or gDNA that served as material.

Per the original methods: Reference gene primers were amplified, and this amplification served to estimate nucleated cell counts. Sequencing used immunoSEQ multiplex PCR; TCRdb keeps in-frame clones, though not all of them. The D gene and trimming were derived from the DNA, and the V and J assignments and clone size from that table. Among around 200,000 clones listed, over 60% were seen once. This CDR3 has 16 amino acids. V lost 5 bases, J lost 3 bases, and 8 bases stayed unmatched. Germline CDR1 and CDR2: SGHTA and FQGNSA. This receptor was identified in a woman in her sixties or seventies with acute or convalescent COVID-19. V is TRBV7-2 and J is TRBJ2-3; 10 bases match TRBD1. The sequenced sample was peripheral blood. CDR3 coding DNA: TGTGCCAGCAGCCCCGGGACAGGGGTACGGACAGATACGCAGTATTTT. The encoded protein is CASSPGTGVRTDTQYF.